The 30 T cell receptor beta chains reported below all come from one sample, sequenced in a study of T cell repertoires in cytomegalovirus infection. TCRdb redid the calling of the reads with MiXCR, one entry per CDR3 protein. The sample includes roughly 140,000 distinct CDR3 sequences, about a quarter of them seen just once. Sequencing input: PBMCs. Source of these receptors: a human donor in good health (CMV status not recorded). Some clones in this sample may be carry-over from other donors' samples.

This sequence joins TRBV19 and TRBJ2-2; D assignment may be TRBD1 or TRBD2 (5 bases each). The CDR3 length is 16 residues. The germline V gene encodes CDR1 LNHDA and CDR2 SQIVND (reference sequence). The V end was cut by 2 bases, the J end by 2 bases, with 12 bases between. This chain's CDR3 is CASSINEGQNTGELFF. The CDR3 DNA reads TGTGCCAGTAGTATAAATGAGGGGCAAAACACCGGGGAGCTGTTTTTT.

Only a few counts were recorded for this clonotype. The chain recombines TRBV5-1 with TRBJ2-1, with a tentative D call TRBD1 (5 bases). Germline V gives CDR1 SGHRS, CDR2 YFSETQ. The CDR3 extends over 14 amino acids. V lost 0 bases to trimming and J lost 6 bases, with 10 bases between them. CDR3 in amino acids: CASSLVSGLNEQFF. The CDR3 nucleotides read TGCGCCAGCAGCTTGGTCTCAGGGCTCAATGAGCAGTTCTTC.

In this sample, this clonotype turned up a few times. The V call is TRBV11-1, the J call TRBJ1-1; 10 bases map to TRBD1. Trimming cost V 5 bases and J 3 bases; bases outside gene matches: 0. The CDR3 runs to 13 residues. The germline gives CDR1 SGHAT, CDR2 FQDESV (reference sequence). CDR3 nucleotides: TGTGCCAGCAGCGGACAGGGGGACACTGAAGCTTTCTTT. As protein: CASSGQGDTEAFF.

The V gene is TRBV14, the J gene TRBJ1-1, with TRBD1 as a possible D gene (5 bases). Germline lookup yields CDR1 SGHDN and CDR2 FVKESK. V was cut by 4 bases and J by 2 bases, with 14 bases left in between. This CDR3 spans 15 amino acids. CDR3 nucleotides: TGTGCCAGCAGCCCCTTGGGGGAGCCAAACACTGAAGCTTTCTTT. The encoded protein is CASSPLGEPNTEAFF.

Regarding this clonotype: At one end, the junction sequence differs from germline, possibly due to a read error. This sequence joins TRBV2 and TRBJ2-7; D gene unclear. The CDR3 extends over 14 amino acids. Germline values: CDR1 SNHLY, CDR2 FYNNEI. The CDR3 DNA follows: TGTGCCAGCAGAGAGCGTGTATTAGGCTACCAGCAGTACTTC. Amino acids: CASRERVLGYQQYF. Full variable domain (rest looked up from reference TRBV2 and TRBJ2-7): EPEVTQTPSHQVTQMGQEVILRCVPISNHLYFYWYRQILGQKVEFLVSFYNNEISEKSEIFDDQFSVERPDGSNFTLKIRSTKLEDSAMYFCASRERVLGYQQYFGPGTRLTVT.

This clonotype appeared a few times. The J gene is TRBJ1-2, the V gene TRBV29-1; tentatively, D is TRBD1 (6 bases). Trimming took off 2 bases at V and 7 bases at J, with 11 bases between the two ends. Per germline, CDR1 SQVTM and CDR2 ANQGSEA. This CDR3 has 12 residues. The CDR3: CSVERTAGGYTF. The DNA for the CDR3 is TGCAGCGTTGAAAGGACAGCTGGTGGCTACACCTTC.

V usage is TRBV6-2 or TRBV6-3 and J usage is TRBJ2-7, with D perhaps given as TRBD1 or TRBD2 (5 bases each). CDR1 MNHEY and CDR2 SVGEGT come from the germline V gene. The CDR3 runs to 12 residues. Trimming cost V 8 bases and J 5 bases, with 13 bases left between them. The CDR3: CASERGNNEQYF. The CDR3 coding sequence is TGTGCCAGCGAGAGGGGAAATAACGAGCAGTACTTC.

This clonotype showed up many times. The chain carries TRBV7-9 and TRBJ2-6; tentative D call: TRBD2 (5 bases). Trimming stripped 2 bases from V and 0 bases from J, with 14 bases between. This CDR3 region has 18 residues. From germline, CDR1 is SEHNR and CDR2 FQNEAQ (reference sequence). CDR3 sequence reads: CASSLWALAGSGANVLTF. The CDR3 DNA sequence: TGTGCCAGCAGCTTATGGGCGCTAGCCGGCTCTGGGGCCAACGTCCTGACTTTC.

The chain recombines TRBV4-3 with TRBJ2-7; maybe TRBD2 (6 bases). The CDR3 has 16 residues. Germline V gene sequence: CDR1 LGHNA, CDR2 YSLEER. V was clipped by 0 bases and J by 2 bases, with 14 bases between them. As DNA, the CDR3 is TGCGCCAGCAGCCAAGATGAAGGCGGGACTGCCTACGAGCAGTACTTC. Protein product: CASSQDEGGTAYEQYF.

The chain joins TRBV9 to TRBJ2-6; 10 bases are shared with TRBD1. CDR3 length: 18 residues. Germline values: CDR1 SGDLS, CDR2 YYNGEE. Unmatched junction bases numbered 6, after V lost 3 bases and J lost 0 bases. Here the CDR3 reads CASSDQDRGGSGANVLTF. As DNA, the CDR3 is TGTGCCAGCAGCGATCAGGACAGGGGGGGCTCTGGGGCCAACGTCCTGACTTTC.

In its sample, this clonotype was seen many times. The chain couples TRBV28 to TRBJ2-2; maybe TRBD1 (5 bases). V gave up 2 bases and J gave up 3 bases, with 16 bases separating them. The CDR3 runs to 17 residues. Germline assignment: CDR1 MDHEN and CDR2 SYDVKM. CDR3 region: CASSLSFRTLHTGELFF. The CDR3 DNA sequence: TGTGCCAGCAGTTTAAGTTTCCGGACACTTCACACCGGGGAGCTGTTTTTT. Combining the CDR3 with reference TRBV28 and TRBJ2-2 gives the whole variable domain DVKVTQSSRYLVKRTGEKVFLECVQDMDHENMFWYRQDPGLGLRLIYFSYDVKMKEKGDIPEGYSVSREKKERFSLILESASTNQTSMYLCASSLSFRTLHTGELFFGEGSRLTVL.

This clonotype was counted between two and nine times. The chain joins TRBV27 to TRBJ2-7, with D uncertain. Trimming removed 4 bases at V and 0 bases at J, with 7 bases between. CDR1 is MNHEY, CDR2 SMNVEV, per germline (reference sequence). The CDR3 contains 13 residues. The CDR3: CASSYKISYEQYF. CDR3 sequence (DNA): TGTGCCAGCAGTTACAAAATCTCCTACGAGCAGTACTTC.

This clonotype has a single count. The junction departs from the called germline gene at one end, perhaps through a read error. This chain connects TRBV5-6 to TRBJ2-3; D might be TRBD2 (6 bases). The CDR3 is 14 residues long. CDR1 and CDR2 from the germline V gene are SGHDT and YYEEEE. This chain's CDR3 is CASSVGGDADTQYF. In nucleotides, the CDR3 is TGTGCCAGCAGCGTCGGCGGGGACGCAGATACCCAGTATTTT. The entire variable domain, with the rest obtained from reference TRBV5-6 and TRBJ2-3, is as follows: DAGVTQSPTHLIKTRGQQVTLRCSPKSGHDTVSWYQQALGQGPQFIFQYYEEEERQRGNFPDRFSGHQFPNYSSELNVNALLLGDSALYLCASSVGGDADTQYFGPGTRLTVL.

A few counts support this clonotype. This rearrangement joins TRBV19 to TRBJ2-5; D is perhaps TRBD2 (6 bases). Looked up from germline, CDR1 is LNHDA and CDR2 is SQIVND (reference sequence). The CDR3 sequence is 12 residues long. V was clipped by 10 bases and J by 0 bases, with 9 bases between them. The CDR3 DNA sequence: TGTGCCACGGAGGGGAACCAAGAGACCCAGTACTTC. Amino acids: CATEGNQETQYF.

The chain joins TRBV27 to TRBJ1-1, with D hard to call. V was pared by 3 bases and J by 7 bases, with 6 bases between. CDR1 MNHEY and CDR2 SMNVEV come from the germline V gene (reference sequence). This CDR3 spans 11 amino acids. The CDR3 nucleotides read TGTGCCAGCAGTTTTTCGGGTGAAGCTTTCTTT. This gives the protein CASSFSGEAFF.

This clonotype was seen many times. The rearrangement links TRBV11-2 to TRBJ2-1, with 7 bases matching TRBD2. The germline V gene encodes CDR1 SGHAT and CDR2 FQNNGV. This CDR3 contains 14 residues. V shed 4 bases and J 6 bases; nucleotides not matched to a gene: 6. The CDR3 bases are TGTGCCAGCAGCTCCCGGGTAGCGGGCAATGAGCAGTTCTTC. Translated: CASSSRVAGNEQFF.

This chain joins TRBV20-1 and TRBJ1-1; the D gene is possibly TRBD1 (5 bases). Trimming left V 3 bases short and J 1 base short, with 6 bases between. In germline, CDR1 is DFQATT, CDR2 SNEGSKA (reference sequence). The CDR3 has 12 amino acids. CDR3 DNA: TGCAGTGCTAGCAGGGCGAACACTGAAGCTTTCTTT. This codes for CSASRANTEAFF.

This clonotype was detected ten times or more. The chain recombines TRBV12-3 or TRBV12-4 with TRBJ1-2, with unresolved D. The CDR3 is 12 residues long. With 4 bases removed from V and 4 bases from J, the gap between germline ends came to 7 bases. In DNA form, the CDR3 reads TGTGCCAGCAGTTCCCGCCTCTATGGCTACACCTTC. Protein product: CASSSRLYGYTF.

V and J are TRBV5-1 and TRBJ2-2; D possibly corresponds to TRBD1 (6 bases). Germline loops: CDR1 SGHRS, CDR2 YFSETQ. This CDR3 region has 15 residues. Deletions cut 0 bases from V and 2 bases from J, with 8 bases between. CDR3 nucleotides: TGCGCCAGCAGCTTGGGACAGGACAACACCGGGGAGCTGTTTTTT. This codes for CASSLGQDNTGELFF.

This clonotype has more than one count but fewer than ten. The rearrangement uses TRBV6-6 and TRBJ1-5; the match to TRBD1 covers 11 bases. This CDR3 is 15 amino acids long. The V gene end was trimmed by 6 bases and the J gene end by 5 bases; junction bases not matched to a gene: 6. Germline-derived CDR1 and CDR2 are MNHNY and SVGAGI (reference sequence). This CDR3 is CASSPGQGAYQPQHF. The CDR3 DNA is TGTGCCAGCAGCCCCGGACAGGGGGCCTATCAGCCCCAGCATTTT.

This clonotype was recorded many times. The rearrangement links TRBV11-2 to TRBJ2-1, with D perhaps matching TRBD2 (6 bases). Germline-derived CDR1 and CDR2 are SGHAT and FQNNGV. The CDR3 has 15 residues. V lost 0 bases to trimming and J lost 5 bases, with 11 bases between them. In DNA, the CDR3 is TGTGCCAGCAGCTTAGATGGCGGGACCCACAATGAGCAGTTCTTC. Amino acids: CASSLDGGTHNEQFF.

The V call is TRBV11-2, the J call TRBJ2-2, with 10 bases identical to TRBD1. Germline V lookup: CDR1 SGHAT, CDR2 FQNNGV. This CDR3 comprises 16 residues. The trim removed 6 bases at V and 4 bases at J, leaving 8 bases unmatched. Written as DNA, the CDR3 is TGTGCCAGCAGACGAATGACAGGGGGCGGCACCGGGGAGCTGTTTTTT. Translating gives CASRRMTGGGTGELFF.

The genes are TRBV5-6 and TRBJ2-7; D is undetermined. The CDR3 contains 13 residues. In germline, CDR1 is SGHDT, CDR2 YYEEEE. The germline V and J ends were trimmed by 0 bases and 1 base, with 5 bases remaining between them. The CDR3 DNA is TGTGCCAGCAGCTTGGACATATCCTACGAGCAGTACTTC. Translating it yields CASSLDISYEQYF.

V is TRBV6-4 and J is TRBJ1-1; D gene unclear. There are 15 residues in the CDR3. Germline CDR1 MRHNA, CDR2 SNTAGT. V lost 3 bases and J 1 base, leaving 12 bases between the germline ends. CDR3 loop: CASSEGGRPNTEAFF. The DNA of the CDR3 is TGTGCCAGCAGTGAGGGAGGGCGCCCGAACACTGAAGCTTTCTTT.

This clonotype was counted once. The V call is TRBV6-2 or TRBV6-3, the J call TRBJ2-5; D is uncertain. Trimming pared 4 bases from V and 1 base from J, leaving 16 bases between. The CDR3 runs to 16 residues. Per germline, CDR1 MNHEY and CDR2 SVGEGT. Here the CDR3 reads CASSSLITPTQETQYF. CDR3 sequence (DNA): TGTGCCAGCAGTTCGTTGATTACTCCGACCCAAGAGACCCAGTACTTC.

The chain couples TRBV20-1 to TRBJ1-5; TRBD1 aligns across 10 bases. CDR1 DFQATT and CDR2 SNEGSKA come from the germline V gene (reference sequence). With V trimmed by 6 bases and J by 5 bases, 7 bases remained unmatched. The CDR3 totals 14 residues. Written as DNA, the CDR3 is TGCAGTGCCGGAGGACAGGGGGGATATCAGCCCCAGCATTTT. Translation: CSAGGQGGYQPQHF.

The chain recombines TRBV7-9 with TRBJ2-1; 7 bases match TRBD2. Germline V gene lookup returns CDR1 SEHNR and CDR2 FQNEAQ (reference sequence). V dropped 5 bases and J dropped 0; count of bases not matched to a gene: 7. The CDR3 covers 16 residues. CDR3 protein: CASSKLAGRSYNEQFF. In DNA form, the CDR3 reads TGTGCCAGCAGCAAATTAGCGGGCCGCTCCTACAATGAGCAGTTCTTC. Complete variable domain (other parts from reference TRBV7-9 and TRBJ2-1): DTGVSQNPRHKITKRGQNVTFRCDPISEHNRLYWYRQTLGQGPEFLTYFQNEAQLEKSRLLSDRFSAERPKGSFSTLEIQRTEQGDSAMYLCASSKLAGRSYNEQFFGPGTRLTVL.

The chain joins TRBV2 to TRBJ2-7; perhaps D is TRBD1 or TRBD2 (6 bases each). The CDR3 totals 15 residues. The germline V and J ends were trimmed by 9 bases and 7 bases, with 25 bases remaining between them. Per germline, CDR1 SNHLY and CDR2 FYNNEI. Here the CDR3 reads CASQLTGFEGGEQYF. CDR3 DNA sequence: TGTGCCAGTCAGCTGACTGGATTCGAAGGGGGGGAGCAGTACTTC.

This clonotype was counted between two and nine times. CDR3 sequence (DNA): TGTGCCAGCACCATAGGGGGCAATGAGCAGTTCTTC. This encodes CASTIGGNEQFF. J is TRBJ2-1 and V is TRBV12-3 or TRBV12-4; possible D gene TRBD1, 6 bases. Trimming pared 7 bases from V and 6 bases from J, leaving 10 bases between. The CDR3 is 12 amino acids.

This clonotype was observed many times. The chain recombines TRBV7-2 with TRBJ2-7, with 8 positions matching TRBD1. J lost 3 bases, V lost 4 bases, and 8 bases had no gene match. The CDR3 loop spans 15 amino acids. Germline CDR1 is SGHTA and CDR2 is FQGNSA. The CDR3 reads CASSSDRASFYEQYF. CDR3 sequence (DNA): TGTGCCAGCAGCTCGGACAGGGCTTCGTTCTACGAGCAGTACTTC.